This T cell receptor (beta chain) emerged from a study of blood T cell repertoires in COVID-19. Looking at the study overall: COVID-19 samples, acute and convalescent, were from the United States, Italy and Spain.

Per the original methods: Nucleated cell number was recorded as an estimate derived from reference gene primer amplification. Method: immunoSEQ multiplex PCR; TCRdb's copy keeps in-frame clones and lacks some. Clone size and V and J calls were adopted from that table, with D and trimming inferred from the DNA. The sample consists of 240,000 or so clones, more than 75% of them appearing once. Trimming removed 1 base at V and 1 base at J, with 11 bases between. Germline loops: CDR1 LNHDA, CDR2 SQIVND (reference sequence). The CDR3 extends over 16 amino acids. This TCR came from a woman in her thirties who had recovered from COVID-19. Sequencing input: peripheral blood. J is TRBJ1-5 and V is TRBV19, with D hard to call. This chain's CDR3 is CASSIGGSISNQPQHF. The CDR3 DNA reads as TGTGCCAGTAGTATAGGCGGCAGTATAAGCAATCAGCCCCAGCATTTT.